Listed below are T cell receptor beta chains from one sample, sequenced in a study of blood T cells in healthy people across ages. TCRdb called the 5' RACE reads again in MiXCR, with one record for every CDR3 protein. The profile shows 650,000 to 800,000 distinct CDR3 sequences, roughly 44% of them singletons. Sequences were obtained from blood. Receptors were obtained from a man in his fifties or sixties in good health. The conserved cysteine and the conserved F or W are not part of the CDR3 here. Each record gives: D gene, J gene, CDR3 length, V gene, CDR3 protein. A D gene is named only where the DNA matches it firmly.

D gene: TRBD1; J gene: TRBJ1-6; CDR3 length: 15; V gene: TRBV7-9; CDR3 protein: ASSDHDAGGVGSPLH
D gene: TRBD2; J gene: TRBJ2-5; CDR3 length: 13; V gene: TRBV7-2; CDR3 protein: ASSLQPLAGKTQY
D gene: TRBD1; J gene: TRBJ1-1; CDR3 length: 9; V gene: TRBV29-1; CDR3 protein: SVLRGLEAF
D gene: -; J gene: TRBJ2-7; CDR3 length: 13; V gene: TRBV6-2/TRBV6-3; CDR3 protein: ASSLGRQRTYEQY
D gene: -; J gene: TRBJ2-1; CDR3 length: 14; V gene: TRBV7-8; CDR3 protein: ASSPGRATGYNEQF
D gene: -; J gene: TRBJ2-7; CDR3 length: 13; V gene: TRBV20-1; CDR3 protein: SARDHVGPSYEQY
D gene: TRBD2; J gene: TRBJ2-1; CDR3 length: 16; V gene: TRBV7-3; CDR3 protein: ASSLPDGSSGGAGEQF
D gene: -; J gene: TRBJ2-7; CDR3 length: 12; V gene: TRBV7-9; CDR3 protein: ASSHPIQYNEQY
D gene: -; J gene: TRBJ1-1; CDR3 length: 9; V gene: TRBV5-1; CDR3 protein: ASSLGGPAF
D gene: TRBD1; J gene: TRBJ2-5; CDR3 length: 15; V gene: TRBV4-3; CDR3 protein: ASSQDWRQGDHETQY
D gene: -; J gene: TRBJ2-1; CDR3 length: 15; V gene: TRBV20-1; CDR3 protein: SARAARQAEYYNEQF
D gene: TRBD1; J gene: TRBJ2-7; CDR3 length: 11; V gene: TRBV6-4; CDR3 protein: ASSTDRAGEQY
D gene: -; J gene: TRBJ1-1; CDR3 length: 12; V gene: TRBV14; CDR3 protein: ASSPMGQYTEAF
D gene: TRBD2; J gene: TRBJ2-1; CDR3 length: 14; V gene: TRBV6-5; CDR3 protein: ASRSGGTVSYNEQF
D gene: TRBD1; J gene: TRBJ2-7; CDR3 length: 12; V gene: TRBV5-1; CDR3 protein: ASNSGTGSNEQY
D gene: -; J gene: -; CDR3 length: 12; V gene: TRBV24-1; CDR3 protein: ATSGASVRETQY
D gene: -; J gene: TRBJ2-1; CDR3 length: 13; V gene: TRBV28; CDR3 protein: ASQEGDTVGHEQF
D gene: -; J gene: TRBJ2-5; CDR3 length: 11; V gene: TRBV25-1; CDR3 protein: ASRGGRSKTQY
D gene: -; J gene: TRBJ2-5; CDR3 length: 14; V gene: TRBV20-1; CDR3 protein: SARDPTSWYQETQY
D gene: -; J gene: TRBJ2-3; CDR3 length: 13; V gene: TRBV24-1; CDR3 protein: ATSDSPDRTDTQY
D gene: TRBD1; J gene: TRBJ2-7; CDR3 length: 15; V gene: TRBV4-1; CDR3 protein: ASRLEMTGDLSYEQY
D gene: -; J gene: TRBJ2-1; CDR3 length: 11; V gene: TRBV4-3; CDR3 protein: ASIGAADNEQF
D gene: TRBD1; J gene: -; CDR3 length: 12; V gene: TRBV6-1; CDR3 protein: ASSEGQGAFEQY
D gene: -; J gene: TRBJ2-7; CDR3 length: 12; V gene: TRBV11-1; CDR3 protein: ASSPGTTYNEQY
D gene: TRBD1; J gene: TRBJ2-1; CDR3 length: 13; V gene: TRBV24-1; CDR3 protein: ATSDPKTGGREQF
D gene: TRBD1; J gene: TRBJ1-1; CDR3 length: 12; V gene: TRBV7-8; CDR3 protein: AGKTGMAGTEAF
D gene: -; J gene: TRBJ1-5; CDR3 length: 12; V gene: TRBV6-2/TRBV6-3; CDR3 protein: ASSSKITNQPQH
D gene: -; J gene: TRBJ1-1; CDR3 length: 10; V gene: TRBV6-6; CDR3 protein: ASSQSITEAF
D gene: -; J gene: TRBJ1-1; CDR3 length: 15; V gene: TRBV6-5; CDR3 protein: ASSYSNPALMNTEAF
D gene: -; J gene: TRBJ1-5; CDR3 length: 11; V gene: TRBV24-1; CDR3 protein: ATSDGWNQPQH
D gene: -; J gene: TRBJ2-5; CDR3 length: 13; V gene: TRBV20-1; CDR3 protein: SARDPGTPAETQY
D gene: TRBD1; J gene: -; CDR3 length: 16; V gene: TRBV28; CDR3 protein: ASSLTLFKQGVRETQY
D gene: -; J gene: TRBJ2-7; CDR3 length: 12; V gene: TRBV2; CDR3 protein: ASMVMGSSYEQY
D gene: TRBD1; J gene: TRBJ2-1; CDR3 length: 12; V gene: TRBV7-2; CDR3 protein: ASSHGTAYNEQF
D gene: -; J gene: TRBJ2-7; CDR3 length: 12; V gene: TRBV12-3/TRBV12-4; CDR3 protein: ASSSDNQQYEQY
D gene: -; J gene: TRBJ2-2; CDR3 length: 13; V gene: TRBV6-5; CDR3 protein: ASSYRRPNTGELF
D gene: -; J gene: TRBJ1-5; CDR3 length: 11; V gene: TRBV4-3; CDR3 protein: ASSQDFWQPQH
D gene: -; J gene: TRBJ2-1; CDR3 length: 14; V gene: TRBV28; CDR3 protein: ASSLSSVGSVGEQF
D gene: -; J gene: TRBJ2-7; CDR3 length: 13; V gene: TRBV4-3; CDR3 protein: ASSQDRAATYEQY
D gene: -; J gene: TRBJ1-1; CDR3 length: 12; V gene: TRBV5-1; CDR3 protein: ASGPGAMNTEAF
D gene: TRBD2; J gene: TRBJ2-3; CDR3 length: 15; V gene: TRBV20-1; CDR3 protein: SAFGLAGPYSTDTQY
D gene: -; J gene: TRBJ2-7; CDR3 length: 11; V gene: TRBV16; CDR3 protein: ASSQFEGDEQY
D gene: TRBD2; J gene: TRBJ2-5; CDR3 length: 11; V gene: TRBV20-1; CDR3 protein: SARVSGGETQY
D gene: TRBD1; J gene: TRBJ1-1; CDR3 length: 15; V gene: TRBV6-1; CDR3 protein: ASRSGTGDLRGTEAF
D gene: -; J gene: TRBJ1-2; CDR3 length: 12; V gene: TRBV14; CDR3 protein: ASSQVGRDNGYT
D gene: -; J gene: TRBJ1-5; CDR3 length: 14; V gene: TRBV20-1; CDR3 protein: SAREAGLGWNQPQH
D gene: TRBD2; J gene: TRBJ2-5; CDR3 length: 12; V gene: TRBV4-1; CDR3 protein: ASSQVGGDETQY
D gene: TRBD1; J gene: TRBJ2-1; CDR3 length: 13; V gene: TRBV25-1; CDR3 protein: ASSVTQGAYNEQF
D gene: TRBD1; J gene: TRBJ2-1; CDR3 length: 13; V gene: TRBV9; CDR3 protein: ASSPTGGRYNEQF
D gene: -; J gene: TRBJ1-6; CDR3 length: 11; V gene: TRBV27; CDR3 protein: ASRTFADSPLH
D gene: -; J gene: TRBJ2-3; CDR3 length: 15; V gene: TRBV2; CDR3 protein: ASSEARGRVNPHTQY
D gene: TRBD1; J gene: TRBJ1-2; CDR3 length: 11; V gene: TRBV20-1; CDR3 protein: SAPQQGDYGYT
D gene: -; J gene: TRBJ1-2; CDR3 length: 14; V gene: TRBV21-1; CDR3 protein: ASSKGGGRRNYGYT
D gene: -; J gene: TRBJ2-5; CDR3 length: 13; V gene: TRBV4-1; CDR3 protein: ASSQATGIQETQY
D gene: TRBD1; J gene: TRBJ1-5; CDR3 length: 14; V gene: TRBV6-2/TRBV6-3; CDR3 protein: ASSYTGQATYQPQH
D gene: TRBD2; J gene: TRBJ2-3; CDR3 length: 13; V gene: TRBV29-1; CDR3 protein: SVPPPGGRSDTQY
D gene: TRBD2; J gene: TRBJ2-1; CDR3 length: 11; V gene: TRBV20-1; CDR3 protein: SAQTAGGREQF